These T cell receptor beta chains were read from a single sample in a study of follicular helper T cells after annual influenza vaccination. Data came from immunoSEQ multiplex PCR; TCRdb stores just in-frame clones and leaves some out. The table lists roughly 4,900 clones, approximately 83% of them singletons. The source material was CXCR5+ CD38- circulating T follicular helper cells from blood, sampled 7 days after influenza vaccination. Every receptor here comes from an adult who received the influenza vaccine. The CDR3 runs from the conserved cysteine through the conserved F or W. The D gene is left open where the match is weak. A row's size may be missing; if present it is once, few, many or a size class.

abundance	d_gene	v_gene	j_gene	CDR3nt	CDR3aa
-	TRBD2	TRBV5-4	TRBJ2-2	TGTGCCAGCAGCGGACTAGCGGGGGGGAGGAATACCAGGGAGCTGTTTTTT	CASSGLAGGRNTRELFF
-	TRBD2	TRBV5-1	TRBJ2-1	TGCGCCAGCAGCTTGAGGGCGGGGGGTATGGATGAGCAGTTCTTC	CASSLRAGGMDEQFF
-	TRBD2	TRBV27	TRBJ2-3	TGTGCCAGCAGTCAGAAGCGGGGGAGCACAGATACGCAGTATTTT	CASSQKRGSTDTQYF
-	TRBD1	TRBV11-3	TRBJ1-1	TGTGCCAGCAGCTGGGACAGCCAAAAGAACACTGAAGCTTTCTTT	CASSWDSQKNTEAFF
-	-	TRBV5-1	TRBJ2-3	TGCGCCAGCAGCTTGGCGGGGGGCGGGGATACGCAGTATTTT	CASSLAGGGDTQYF
-	-	TRBV7-2	TRBJ2-7	TGTGCCAGCAGCTTAGGGAGGGGGCCCTACGAGCAGTACTTC	CASSLGRGPYEQYF
-	-	TRBV2	TRBJ1-2	TGTGCCAGCAGTGTCCAACAGAACTATGGCTACACCTTC	CASSVQQNYGYTF
-	-	TRBV5-6	TRBJ1-6	TGTGCCAGCAGCTTGTTACGGACGGTCAATTCACCCCTCCACTTT	CASSLLRTVNSPLHF
-	-	TRBV5-1	TRBJ1-5	TGCGCCAGCAGCCTGGACCCTAGCAATCAGCCCCAGCATTTT	CASSLDPSNQPQHF
few	-	TRBV5-4	TRBJ1-2	TGTGCCAGCAGTGATACAGGGCGCTATGGCTACACCTTC	CASSDTGRYGYTF
-	-	TRBV15	TRBJ1-5	TGTGCCACCAGCAGAGGGGTCGGACAGTCGTCCGGGCCCCAGCATTTT	CATSRGVGQSSGPQHF
-	-	TRBV5-8	TRBJ2-1	TGTGCCAGCAGCTTTAGAGGAAGCTCCTACAATGAGCAGTTCTTC	CASSFRGSSYNEQFF
-	-	TRBV5-1	TRBJ2-1	TGCGCCAGCAGCCCCGGCGAGGGACATAAGCAGTTCTTC	CASSPGEGHKQFF
-	-	TRBV5-1	TRBJ2-3	TGCGCCAGCGGGGACGGTGGGCCAAGCACAGATACGCAGTATTTT	CASGDGGPSTDTQYF
once	-	TRBV18	TRBJ1-1	TGTGCCAGCTCACCGGACAGAGTTGAAGCTTTCTTT	CASSPDRVEAFF
-	-	TRBV14	TRBJ1-2	TGTGCCAGCAGCCAAGTCAGCAGACCGGGAAATAATTTCGGCTACACCTTC	CASSQVSRPGNNFGYTF
once	-	TRBV5-1	TRBJ2-1	TGCGCCAGCAGCGCCCCAGGTGGGAATGAGCAGTTCTTC	CASSAPGGNEQFF
-	TRBD1	TRBV2	TRBJ1-6	TGTGCCAGCAGTTGGGAGACAGGGGACTCACCCCTCCACTTT	CASSWETGDSPLHF
-	-	TRBV4-3	TRBJ2-4	TGCGCCAGCAGCCAAGAACGGGGCGGGACAGATTTAACCAAAAACATTCAGTACTTC	CASSQERGGTDLTKNIQYF
-	TRBD1	TRBV29-1	TRBJ1-3	TGCAGCGCTGGACAGGGCCGATCTGGAAACACCATATATTTT	CSAGQGRSGNTIYF
few	-	TRBV6-5	TRBJ1-6	TGTGCCAGCAGCAAGAGCTCCTATAATTCACCCCTCCACTTT	CASSKSSYNSPLHF
-	-	TRBV5-4	TRBJ1-2	TGTGCCAGCAGCGAGGACTGGGGGGGGACTTACTATGGCTACACCTTC	CASSEDWGGTYYGYTF
-	-	TRBV4-1	TRBJ1-3	TGCGCCAGCAGCCAAGATAGGAGGGGGGGCTCTGGAAACACCATATATTTT	CASSQDRRGGSGNTIYF
-	-	TRBV5-6	TRBJ2-3	TGTGCCAGCAGCTGGGAGCGGGCAGATACGCAGTATTTT	CASSWERADTQYF
few	-	TRBV5-6	TRBJ1-5	TGTGCCAGCAGCTCCCTCAATCAGCCCCAGCATTTT	CASSSLNQPQHF
-	-	TRBV27	TRBJ1-2	TGTGCCACTCCTAGGGGCGGGACTATAGCTAACTATGGCTACACCTTC	CATPRGGTIANYGYTF
-	-	TRBV29-1	TRBJ2-6	TGCAGCGTTGGGGGGAACTCTGGGGCCAACGTCCTGACTTTC	CSVGGNSGANVLTF
-	TRBD1	TRBV10-3	TRBJ1-1	TGTGCCATCAGTAAAGGACAGGGGGCGAACACTGAAGCTTTCTTT	CAISKGQGANTEAFF
-	TRBD1	TRBV7-9	TRBJ1-2	TGTGCCAGCAGCCCTAGGGGACAGTCAAACCTCTATGGCTACACCTTC	CASSPRGQSNLYGYTF
-	-	TRBV18	TRBJ2-1	TGTGCCAGCTCACGTCAGCCTCCAGGGGTTTACAATGAGCAGTTCTTC	CASSRQPPGVYNEQFF
-	TRBD2	TRBV7-2	TRBJ2-7	TGTGCCAGCAGCTTAGGGACTAGCGGGTACTCCTACGAGCAGTACTTC	CASSLGTSGYSYEQYF
few	-	TRBV5-6	TRBJ2-7	TGTGCCAGCAGCTGGGAAATACAGGCCCCCTACGAGCAGTACTTC	CASSWEIQAPYEQYF
-	-	TRBV5-1	TRBJ2-5	TGCGCCAGCAGCTTGGGCAGGACGGGCCAAGAGACCCAGTACTTC	CASSLGRTGQETQYF
-	-	TRBV2	TRBJ2-7	TGTGCCAGCATCCTCGGGACCCCCTCCTACGAGCAGTACTTC	CASILGTPSYEQYF
-	-	TRBV18	TRBJ1-1	TGTGCCAGCTCACCACGGGTGGAGGCGGAAGCTTTCTTT	CASSPRVEAEAFF
-	TRBD2	TRBV9	TRBJ2-3	TGTGCCAGCAGCGTAGGTGTTCGGGGTGCGGGGGGCCCTAACATGGATACGCAGTATTTT	CASSVGVRGAGGPNMDTQYF
-	-	TRBV18	TRBJ1-4	TGTGCCAGCGGCGACAGGATGGCTGAAAAACTGTTTTTT	CASGDRMAEKLFF
-	TRBD1	TRBV6-4	TRBJ1-5	TGTGCCAGCAGCCCCGGGACAGGGGGCGGGCAGCCCCAGCATTTT	CASSPGTGGGQPQHF
-	-	TRBV28	TRBJ2-5	TGTGCCAGCAGTTTATTAAGCCAAGAGACCCAGTACTTC	CASSLLSQETQYF
-	-	TRBV4-2	TRBJ2-3	TGTGCCAGCAGCCCAGCCGGGCAGGGACCCCAGGAAGATACGCAGTATTTT	CASSPAGQGPQEDTQYF
-	TRBD2	TRBV7-6	TRBJ2-1	TGTGCCAGCAGCTGGACTAGCGGGGGGGCCAATGAGCAGTTCTTC	CASSWTSGGANEQFF
-	TRBD1	TRBV5-1	TRBJ1-2	TGCGCCAGCAGCCAACGGACAGGGGTGGTTGGCTACACCTTC	CASSQRTGVVGYTF
few	-	TRBV9	TRBJ2-2	TGTGCCAGCAGCGTAGACTACACCGGGGAGCTGTTTTTT	CASSVDYTGELFF
-	-	TRBV7-2	TRBJ1-6	TGTGCCAGCAGCTTAGATGGGGGGCGCATTAATTCACCCCTCCACTTT	CASSLDGGRINSPLHF
-	TRBD2	TRBV5-4	TRBJ2-3	TGTGCCAGCAGCCCCGGACTAGCGGGGGGCACAGATACGCAGTATTTT	CASSPGLAGGTDTQYF
few	-	TRBV7-6	TRBJ1-4	TGTGCCAGCAGCCTCCAAAACGGGGGGGTTAATGAAAAACTGTTTTTT	CASSLQNGGVNEKLFF
-	-	TRBV4-3	TRBJ1-4	TGCGCCAGCAGCCAGGGTTTACAGCTATCCAGAAAACTGTTTTTT	CASSQGLQLSRKLFF
-	-	TRBV10-3	TRBJ1-1	TGTGCCATCAGCAAACAGGGTGAGAACACTGAAGCTTTCTTT	CAISKQGENTEAFF
once	TRBD1	TRBV6-1	TRBJ2-7	TGTGCCAGCAGTGAAGGGGCGGGACAGGGGAGCTACGAGCAGTACTTC	CASSEGAGQGSYEQYF
-	-	TRBV7-2	TRBJ1-2	TGTGCCAGCACCTCTCTACTGGGGGTCACCTTC	CASTSLLGVTF
-	-	TRBV10-3	TRBJ1-2	TGTGCCATCAGTGAGCAGGATCACTATGGCTACACCTTC	CAISEQDHYGYTF
-	-	TRBV7-5	TRBJ2-2	TGTGTCAGAAGCTACCGTCGGGGGACAGGGGGCTCTATCGGGGAGCTGTTTTTT	CVRSYRRGTGGSIGELFF
-	-	TRBV11-1	TRBJ1-2	TGTGCCAGCAGCCTGCGACAGGCCTCCTATGGCTACACCTTC	CASSLRQASYGYTF
-	-	TRBV7-9	TRBJ1-4	TGTGCCAGCAGCTTAGTGACCCTACAGAGAGAAAAACTGTTTTTT	CASSLVTLQREKLFF